Below are 18 T cell receptor beta chains sequenced from a single sample in a study of blood T cell repertoires in COVID-19. The repertoire was sequenced with immunoSEQ multiplex PCR; TCRdb's copy has only in-frame clones and lacks some. The sample includes roughly 250,000 clones, approximately 90% of them seen just once. Sequencing used PBMCs or T cells enriched from blood (not recorded which). These receptor sequences come from a woman between 35 and 50 years old with acute COVID-19.

This clone was detected only once. The V gene is TRBV28, the J gene TRBJ1-5, with 9 bases that match TRBD1. The junction had 9 bases not matched to a gene; V was cut back by 7 bases and J by 5 bases. From germline, CDR1 is MDHEN and CDR2 SYDVKM. The CDR3 length is 15 residues. Written as DNA, the CDR3 is TGTGCCAGCACCAAGGGGACAGGGTCGGATCAGCCCCAGCATTTT. Its protein product is CASTKGTGSDQPQHF. Together with reference TRBV28 and TRBJ1-5, the CDR3 gives the full variable domain: DVKVTQSSRYLVKRTGEKVFLECVQDMDHENMFWYRQDPGLGLRLIYFSYDVKMKEKGDIPEGYSVSREKKERFSLILESASTNQTSMYLCASTKGTGSDQPQHFGDGTRLSIL.

The CDR3 here is CASRLGSGNAKNYGYTF. CDR3 sequence (DNA): TGTGCAAGTCGCTTAGGGTCAGGGAACGCGAAAAACTATGGCTACACCTTC. The rearrangement joins TRBV12-2 to TRBJ1-2; the tabulated D call, TRBD1, remains unverified against the DNA. TRBV12-2 is a recognized pseudogene. CDR3 length equals 17 residues.

This chain uses TRBV11-2 with TRBJ2-1; 15 nucleotides align to TRBD2. The germline CDR1 and CDR2 sequences are SGHAT and FQNNGV. This CDR3 has 16 residues. V was pared by 4 bases and J by 8 bases, with 6 bases of the junction left unmatched. CDR3 amino acids: CASSSWTSGGADEQFF. As DNA, the CDR3 is TGTGCCAGCAGCTCCTGGACTAGCGGGGGGGCTGATGAGCAGTTCTTC.

This chain links TRBV7-8 with TRBJ2-3, with D hard to call. Germline CDR1 and CDR2: SGHVS and FQNEAQ. Trimming removed 1 base from V and 6 bases from J, with 8 bases in between. This CDR3 region has 13 residues. Written as DNA, the CDR3 is TGTGCCAGCAGCTTAGGGCGGCTGGATACGCAGTATTTT. This gives the protein CASSLGRLDTQYF.

The gene calls are TRBV3-1 (or the pseudogene TRBV3-2) and TRBJ2-4, with 8 nucleotides matching TRBD2. This CDR3 comprises 16 residues. The germline gives CDR1 LGHDT, CDR2 YNNKEL (reference sequence). The V gene end was trimmed by 2 bases and the J gene end by 2 bases; junction bases not matched to a gene: 5. CDR3 DNA sequence: TGTGCCAGCAGCCAATTCGGGGGGGTGACCAAAAACATTCAGTACTTC. This codes for CASSQFGGVTKNIQYF.

The chain links TRBV9 to TRBJ2-3, with 11 bases matching TRBD2. Germline CDR1 and CDR2: SGDLS and YYNGEE. The CDR3 has 16 residues. V trimming: 4 bases; J trimming: 1 base; junction bases outside the gene matches: 5. CDR3 in amino acids: CASSLAGGSGTDTQYF. CDR3 nucleotides: TGTGCCAGCAGCCTAGCGGGAGGTTCGGGCACAGATACGCAGTATTTT.

The chain carries TRBV6-5 and TRBJ2-5; TRBD2 is a possible D gene (6 bases). Trimming pared 6 bases from V and 5 bases from J, leaving 19 bases between. The germline gives CDR1 MNHEY, CDR2 SVGAGI. The CDR3 is made up of 15 amino acids. The CDR3 loop is CASSPNGGSAETQYF. CDR3 sequence (DNA): TGTGCCAGCAGCCCGAACGGAGGGAGCGCGGAGACCCAGTACTTC.

The count of this clone is one. The gene calls are TRBV6-6 and TRBJ2-3; no reliable D call. CDR1 is MNHNY, CDR2 SVGAGI, per germline (reference sequence). This CDR3 has 11 residues. The ends were cut back, 10 bases at V and 6 bases at J, with 11 bases in the middle. CDR3 nucleotide sequence: TGTGCCACCCAATTCAGGGATACGCAGTATTTT. The encoded protein is CATQFRDTQYF.

This chain links TRBV28 with TRBJ1-4; 7 bases map to TRBD1. The CDR3 totals 11 residues. The germline V gene has CDR1 MDHEN and CDR2 SYDVKM. J lost 7 bases, V lost 11 bases, and 4 bases had no gene match. Written as DNA, the CDR3 is TGTGCCGAGGGGGCTGGTGAAAAACTGTTTTTT. Translated: CAEGAGEKLFF.

The V call is TRBV7-3, the J call TRBJ1-5, with D possibly matching TRBD1 (6 bases). Deletions cut 6 bases from V and 2 bases from J, with 14 bases between. CDR1 SGHTA and CDR2 FQGTGA come from the germline V gene. CDR3 length: 15 residues. CDR3 sequence (DNA): TGTGCCAGCAGGGTCGGGGGGCCCCGCAATCAGCCCCAGCATTTT. Protein product: CASRVGGPRNQPQHF.

The chain combines TRBV19 with TRBJ2-5; 11 nucleotides agree with TRBD1. This CDR3 is 15 amino acids long. V dropped 6 bases and J dropped 2; count of bases not matched to a gene: 5. CDR1 and CDR2 from the germline V gene are LNHDA and SQIVND (reference sequence). The CDR3 coding sequence is TGTGCCAGTAGCAGGTGGGACAGGGGGCAAGAGACCCAGTACTTC. Translated, it gives CASSRWDRGQETQYF.

This rearrangement joins TRBV13 to TRBJ2-1; 9 bases agree with TRBD2. This CDR3 comprises 19 residues. The junction had 20 bases not matched to a gene; V was cut back by 4 bases and J by 7 bases. Germline V gives CDR1 PRHDT, CDR2 FYEKMQ (reference sequence). The CDR3 here is CASSSQPKASLAGLNEQFF. As DNA, the CDR3 is TGTGCCAGCAGCTCGCAACCCAAGGCATCACTAGCGGGTCTAAATGAGCAGTTCTTC.

The gene calls are TRBV5-1 and TRBJ1-1; D gene uncertain. Germline CDR1 and CDR2: SGHRS and YFSETQ. V dropped 1 base and J dropped 1 base, with 8 bases sitting between them. The CDR3 has 14 amino acids. The CDR3 loop reads CASSLSNGNTEAFF. In DNA, the CDR3 is TGCGCCAGCAGCTTGAGCAATGGGAACACTGAAGCTTTCTTT.

The DNA for the CDR3 is TGTGCCAGCAGCTCAGCCGGGAGGTATTACACAGATACGCAGTATTTT. Encoded protein: CASSSAGRYYTDTQYF. This chain links TRBV5-4 with TRBJ2-3; 7 nucleotides line up with TRBD2. Germline CDR1 is SGHNT and CDR2 is YYREEE (reference sequence). V lost 3 bases and J lost 2; bases outside the gene matches: 9. The CDR3 runs 16 residues.

Turning to this clone: At one end, the junction sequence differs from germline, possibly due to a read error. This chain connects TRBV3-1 (or the pseudogene TRBV3-2) to TRBJ2-2; 7 bases are shared with TRBD2. Germline V CDR1 and CDR2: LGHDT, YNNKEL (reference sequence). This CDR3 has 15 amino acids. Here the CDR3 reads CASSHSGVNPGELFF. The CDR3 DNA is TGTGCCAGCAGCCACAGCGGGGTGAACCCCGGGGAGCTGTTTTTT.

This chain uses TRBV5-1 with TRBJ2-6, with D possibly matching TRBD1 (6 bases). From germline, CDR1 is SGHRS and CDR2 YFSETQ. The CDR3 contains 17 residues. The V end was cut by 0 bases, the J end by 4 bases, with 14 bases between. The CDR3 DNA reads as TGCGCCAGCAGCTTGGCCCAGGGGCGAAAAGGGGCCAACGTCCTGACTTTC. Protein: CASSLAQGRKGANVLTF.

V usage is TRBV18 and J usage is TRBJ2-7, with a tentative D call TRBD2 (6 bases). CDR3 length: 16 amino acids. Germline CDR1 is KGHSH and CDR2 is LQKENI. Trimming removed 3 bases at V and 5 bases at J, with 20 bases between. The CDR3: CASSPGRREGLHEQYF. The CDR3 coding sequence is TGTGCCAGCTCACCGGGGAGGCGGGAAGGGTTACACGAGCAGTACTTC.

The chain has TRBV28 and TRBJ1-2; no firm D call. Per the germline V gene, CDR1 is MDHEN and CDR2 is SYDVKM. The CDR3 contains 10 residues. Trimming stripped 8 bases from V and 11 bases from J, with 12 bases between. As DNA, the CDR3 is TGTGCCAGCCTTTATGAGAGGTACACCTTC. It is translated as CASLYERYTF.